The 7 T cell receptor beta chains in this list originate from one sample, sequenced in a study of blood T cell repertoires in COVID-19. This table comes from immunoSEQ multiplex PCR, and its TCRdb copy is limited to in-frame clones, with some not included. This repertoire shows a few hundred thousand clones, around 92% found once; its top ten account for roughly 1.2%. Sequencing used peripheral blood. The source is a man aged 40-49 years with acute or convalescent COVID-19.

This chain links TRBV27 with TRBJ2-7, with a tentative D call TRBD1 (6 bases). Trimming removed 0 bases at V and 1 base at J, with 7 bases between. The V gene's germline CDR1 is MNHEY and CDR2 SMNVEV (reference sequence). CDR3 length equals 14 residues. CDR3 loop: CASSLSGGSYEQYF. The CDR3 bases are TGTGCCAGCAGTTTATCAGGGGGTTCCTACGAGCAGTACTTC.

The chain uses TRBV28 and TRBJ2-1, with 14 bases aligning to TRBD2. CDR3 size: 17 residues. The V gene's germline CDR1 is MDHEN and CDR2 SYDVKM. V lost 4 bases and J lost 6; bases outside the gene matches: 8. Written as DNA, the CDR3 is TGTGCCAGCAGTTCGTATAGACTAGCGGGAGGGCCCAATGAGCAGTTCTTC. It translates to CASSSYRLAGGPNEQFF.

With respect to this clone: The same CDR3 arises from other DNA sequences in this sample as well. V usage is TRBV6-5 and J usage is TRBJ1-2, with 11 nucleotides matching TRBD1. Germline loops: CDR1 MNHEY, CDR2 SVGAGI. Trimming removed 6 bases from V and 4 bases from J; junction bases left unmatched: 4. The CDR3 runs to 14 residues. The CDR3 nucleotides are TGTGCCAGCAGCCGGGACAGGGGGTTCTATGGCTACACCTTC. Encoded protein: CASSRDRGFYGYTF.

J is TRBJ2-1 and V is TRBV10-1; TRBD2 might be the D (5 bases). Germline V lookup: CDR1 WNHNN, CDR2 SYGVQD (reference sequence). The V gene lost 4 bases and the J gene lost 6 bases, with 10 bases spanning the gap. The CDR3 is 13 residues long. The CDR3 DNA reads as TGCGCCAGCAGTGCCGGACTTATCAATGAGCAGTTCTTC. It specifies CASSAGLINEQFF.

The chain employs TRBV5-1 and TRBJ2-1, with 10 bases aligning to TRBD1. This CDR3 has 14 residues. The trim removed 4 bases at V and 7 bases at J, leaving 5 bases unmatched. Per germline, CDR1 SGHRS and CDR2 YFSETQ. CDR3 in DNA: TGCGCCAGCAGCCTCCGGGACAGGGGAAATGAGCAGTTCTTC. Its protein product is CASSLRDRGNEQFF.

This sequence joins TRBV28 and TRBJ1-4; tentative D call: TRBD1 (6 bases). Germline assignment: CDR1 MDHEN and CDR2 SYDVKM. The V and J ends lost 6 bases and 5 bases respectively, with 16 bases between them. This CDR3 contains 15 residues. CDR3 sequence: CASRVPGGQNEKLFF. The CDR3 DNA follows: TGTGCCAGCAGGGTTCCGGGGGGGCAAAATGAAAAACTGTTTTTT.

This chain connects TRBV18 to TRBJ2-3, with 12 bases lining up with TRBD1. This CDR3 region has 15 residues. J lost 4 bases, V lost 6 bases, and 5 bases had no gene match. Germline V gene sequence: CDR1 KGHSH, CDR2 LQKENI. The CDR3 coding sequence is TGTGCCAGCTCGCCCGGGACAGGGGGCGCAGATACGCAGTATTTT. This codes for CASSPGTGGADTQYF. The full variable domain, in which reference TRBV18 and TRBJ2-3 provide the parts outside the CDR3, is NAGVMQNPRHLVRRRGQEARLRCSPMKGHSHVYWYRQLPEEGLKFMVYLQKENIIDESGMPKERFSAEFPKEGPSILRIQQVVRGDSAAYFCASSPGTGGADTQYFGPGTRLTVL.